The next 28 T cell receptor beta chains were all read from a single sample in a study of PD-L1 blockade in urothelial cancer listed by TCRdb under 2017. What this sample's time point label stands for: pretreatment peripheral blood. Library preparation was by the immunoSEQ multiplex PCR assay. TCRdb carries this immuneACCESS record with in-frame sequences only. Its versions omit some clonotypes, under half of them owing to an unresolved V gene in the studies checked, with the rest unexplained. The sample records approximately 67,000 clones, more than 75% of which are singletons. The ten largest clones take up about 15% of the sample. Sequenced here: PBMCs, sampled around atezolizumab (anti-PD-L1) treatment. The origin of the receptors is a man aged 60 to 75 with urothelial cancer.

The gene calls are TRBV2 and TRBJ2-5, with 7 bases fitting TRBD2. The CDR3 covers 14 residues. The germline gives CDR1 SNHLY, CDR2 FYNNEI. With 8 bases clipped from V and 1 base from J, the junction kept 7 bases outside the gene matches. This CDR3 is CASGRAGTQETQYF. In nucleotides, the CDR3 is TGTGCCAGCGGGAGAGCGGGGACCCAAGAGACCCAGTACTTC.

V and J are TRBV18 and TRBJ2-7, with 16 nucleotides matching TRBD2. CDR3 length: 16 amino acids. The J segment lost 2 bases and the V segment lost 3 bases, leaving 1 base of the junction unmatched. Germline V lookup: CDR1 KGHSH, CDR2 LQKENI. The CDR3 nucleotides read TGTGCCAGCTCACCCGGGACTAGCGGGGGGGCCTACGAGCAGTACTTC. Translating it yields CASSPGTSGGAYEQYF. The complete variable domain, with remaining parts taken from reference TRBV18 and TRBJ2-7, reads NAGVMQNPRHLVRRRGQEARLRCSPMKGHSHVYWYRQLPEEGLKFMVYLQKENIIDESGMPKERFSAEFPKEGPSILRIQQVVRGDSAAYFCASSPGTSGGAYEQYFGPGTRLTVT.

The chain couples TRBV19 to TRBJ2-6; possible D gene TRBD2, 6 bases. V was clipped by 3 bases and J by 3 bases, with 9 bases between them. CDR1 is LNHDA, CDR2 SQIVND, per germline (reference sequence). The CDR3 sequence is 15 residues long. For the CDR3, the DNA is TGTGCCAGTAGTATCTGGGGGGTTGGGGCCAACGTCCTGACTTTC. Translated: CASSIWGVGANVLTF.

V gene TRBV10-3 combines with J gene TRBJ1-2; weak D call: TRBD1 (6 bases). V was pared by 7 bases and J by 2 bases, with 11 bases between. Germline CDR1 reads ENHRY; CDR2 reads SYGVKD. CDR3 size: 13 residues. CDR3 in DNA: TGTGCCATCAACAGGGAATCAAACTATGGCTACACCTTC. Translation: CAINRESNYGYTF.

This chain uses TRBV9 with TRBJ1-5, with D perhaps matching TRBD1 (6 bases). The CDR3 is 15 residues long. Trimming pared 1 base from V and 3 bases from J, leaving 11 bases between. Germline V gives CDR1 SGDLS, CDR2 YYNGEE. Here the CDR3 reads CASSVSGGHNQPQHF. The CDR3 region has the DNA TGTGCCAGCAGCGTATCTGGGGGCCACAATCAGCCCCAGCATTTT.

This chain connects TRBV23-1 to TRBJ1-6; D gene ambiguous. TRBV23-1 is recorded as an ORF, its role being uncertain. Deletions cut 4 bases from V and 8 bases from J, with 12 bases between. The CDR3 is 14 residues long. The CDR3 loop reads CASSLRIWDSPLHF. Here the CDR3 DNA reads TGCGCCAGCAGTCTGCGGATCTGGGATTCACCCCTCCACTTT.

CDR3 nucleotides: TGCAGTGCTTCCCTAGGTGGCTACACCTTC. It yields the protein CSASLGGYTF. This sequence joins TRBV20-1 and TRBJ1-2; unclear D gene. Per the germline V gene, CDR1 is DFQATT and CDR2 is SNEGSKA (reference sequence). Trimming left V 5 bases short and J 7 bases short, with 8 bases between. CDR3 length equals 10 residues.

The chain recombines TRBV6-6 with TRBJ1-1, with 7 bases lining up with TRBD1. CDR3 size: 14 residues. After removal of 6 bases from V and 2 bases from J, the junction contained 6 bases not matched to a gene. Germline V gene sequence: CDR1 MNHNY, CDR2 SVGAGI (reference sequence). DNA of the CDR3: TGTGCCAGCAGACCAAGACAGGGAAACACTGAAGCTTTCTTT. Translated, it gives CASRPRQGNTEAFF.

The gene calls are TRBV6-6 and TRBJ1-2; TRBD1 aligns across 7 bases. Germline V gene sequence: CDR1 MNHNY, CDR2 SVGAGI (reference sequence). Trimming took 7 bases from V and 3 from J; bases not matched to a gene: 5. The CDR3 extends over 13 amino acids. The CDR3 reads CASNRRGDYGYTF. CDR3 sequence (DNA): TGTGCCAGCAATCGCAGGGGGGACTATGGCTACACCTTC.

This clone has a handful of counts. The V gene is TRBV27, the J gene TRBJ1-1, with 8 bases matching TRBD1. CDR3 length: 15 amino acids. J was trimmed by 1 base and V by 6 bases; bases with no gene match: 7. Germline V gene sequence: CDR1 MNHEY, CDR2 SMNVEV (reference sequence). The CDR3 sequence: CASRSRTGKNTEAFF. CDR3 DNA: TGTGCCAGCAGATCACGGACAGGGAAGAACACTGAAGCTTTCTTT.

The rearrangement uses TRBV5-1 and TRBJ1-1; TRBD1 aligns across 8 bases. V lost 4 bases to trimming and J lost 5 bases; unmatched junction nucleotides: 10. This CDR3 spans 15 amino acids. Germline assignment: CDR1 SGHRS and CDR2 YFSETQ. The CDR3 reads CASSPWTGRDTEAFF. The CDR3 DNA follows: TGCGCCAGCAGCCCCTGGACAGGGAGGGATACTGAAGCTTTCTTT.

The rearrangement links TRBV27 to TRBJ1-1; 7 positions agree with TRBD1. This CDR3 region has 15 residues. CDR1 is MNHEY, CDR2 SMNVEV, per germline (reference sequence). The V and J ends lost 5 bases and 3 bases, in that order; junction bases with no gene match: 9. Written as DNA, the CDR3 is TGTGCCAGCAGTCACCACTCGACAGGGTACACTGAAGCTTTCTTT. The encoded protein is CASSHHSTGYTEAFF.

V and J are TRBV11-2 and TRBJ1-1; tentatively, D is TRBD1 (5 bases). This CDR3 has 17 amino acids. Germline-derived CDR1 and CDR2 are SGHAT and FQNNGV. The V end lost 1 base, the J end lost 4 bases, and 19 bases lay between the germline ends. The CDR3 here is CASSLVSVGREGTEAFF. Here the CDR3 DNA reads TGTGCCAGCAGCTTAGTATCGGTTGGCAGGGAGGGCACTGAAGCTTTCTTT.

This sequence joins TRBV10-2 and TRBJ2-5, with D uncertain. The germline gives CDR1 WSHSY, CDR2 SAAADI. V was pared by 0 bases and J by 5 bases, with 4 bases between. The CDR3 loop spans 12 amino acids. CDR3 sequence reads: CASSESRETQYF. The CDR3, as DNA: TGCGCCAGCAGTGAGTCTCGGGAGACCCAGTACTTC.

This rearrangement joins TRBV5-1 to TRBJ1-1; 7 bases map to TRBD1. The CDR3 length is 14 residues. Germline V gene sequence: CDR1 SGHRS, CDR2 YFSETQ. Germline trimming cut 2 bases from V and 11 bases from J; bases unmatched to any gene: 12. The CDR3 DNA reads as TGCGCCAGCAGCTTTATTACAGGGGAAGTTGAGGCTTTCTTT. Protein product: CASSFITGEVEAFF.

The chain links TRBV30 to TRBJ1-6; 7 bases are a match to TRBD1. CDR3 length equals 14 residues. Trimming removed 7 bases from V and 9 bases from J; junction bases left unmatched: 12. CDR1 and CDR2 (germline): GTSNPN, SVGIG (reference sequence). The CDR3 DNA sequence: TGTGCCTTTGGGACCGGGACAGAAGTTTCACCCCTCCACTTT. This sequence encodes CAFGTGTEVSPLHF. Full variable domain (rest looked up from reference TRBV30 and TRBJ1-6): SQTIHQWPATLVQPVGSPLSLECTVEGTSNPNLYWYRQAAGRGLQLLFYSVGIGQISSEVPQNLSASRPQDRQFILSSKKLLLSDSGFYLCAFGTGTEVSPLHFGNGTRLTVT.

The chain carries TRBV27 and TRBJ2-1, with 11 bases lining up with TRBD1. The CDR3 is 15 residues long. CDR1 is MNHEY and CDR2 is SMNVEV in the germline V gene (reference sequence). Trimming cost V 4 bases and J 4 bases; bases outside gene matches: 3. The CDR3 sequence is CASSWDRGVYNEQFF. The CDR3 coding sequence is TGTGCCAGCAGTTGGGACAGGGGGGTTTACAATGAGCAGTTCTTC.

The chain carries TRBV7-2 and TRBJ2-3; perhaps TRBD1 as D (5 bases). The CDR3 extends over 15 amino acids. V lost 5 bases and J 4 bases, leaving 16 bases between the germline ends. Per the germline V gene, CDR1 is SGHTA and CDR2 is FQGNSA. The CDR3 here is CASSASPGSADTQYF. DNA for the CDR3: TGTGCCAGCAGCGCCTCGCCAGGGTCGGCAGATACGCAGTATTTT.

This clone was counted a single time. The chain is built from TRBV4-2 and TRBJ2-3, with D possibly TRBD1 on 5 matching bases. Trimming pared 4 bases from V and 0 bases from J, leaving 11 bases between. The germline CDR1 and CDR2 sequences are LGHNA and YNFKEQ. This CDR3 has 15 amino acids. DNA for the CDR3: TGTGCCAGCAGCCCCACAGGAGCTAGCACAGATACGCAGTATTTT. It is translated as CASSPTGASTDTQYF.

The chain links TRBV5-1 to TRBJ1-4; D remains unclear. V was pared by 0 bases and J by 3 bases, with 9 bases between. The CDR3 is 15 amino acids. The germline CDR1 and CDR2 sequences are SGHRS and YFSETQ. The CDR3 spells CASSLERSPNEKLFF. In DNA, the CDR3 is TGCGCCAGCAGCTTGGAGAGAAGTCCTAATGAAAAACTGTTTTTT.

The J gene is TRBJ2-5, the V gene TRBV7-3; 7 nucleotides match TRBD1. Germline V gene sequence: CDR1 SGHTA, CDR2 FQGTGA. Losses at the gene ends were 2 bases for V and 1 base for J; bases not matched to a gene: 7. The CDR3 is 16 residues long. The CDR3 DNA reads TGTGCCAGCAGCTTATCACAGGGGCCAGGCCAAGAGACCCAGTACTTC. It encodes CASSLSQGPGQETQYF.

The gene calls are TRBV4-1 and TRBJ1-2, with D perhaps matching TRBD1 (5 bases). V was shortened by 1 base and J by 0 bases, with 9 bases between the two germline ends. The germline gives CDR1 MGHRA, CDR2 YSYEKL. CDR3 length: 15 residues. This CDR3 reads CASSQGPTANYGYTF. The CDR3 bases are TGCGCCAGCAGCCAAGGACCGACAGCTAACTATGGCTACACCTTC.

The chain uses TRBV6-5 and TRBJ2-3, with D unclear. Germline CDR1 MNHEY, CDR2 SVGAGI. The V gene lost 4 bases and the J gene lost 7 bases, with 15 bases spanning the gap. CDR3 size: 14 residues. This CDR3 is CASSSRSRRNTQYF. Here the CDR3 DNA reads TGTGCCAGCAGTTCCCGCTCTAGGAGAAATACGCAGTATTTT.

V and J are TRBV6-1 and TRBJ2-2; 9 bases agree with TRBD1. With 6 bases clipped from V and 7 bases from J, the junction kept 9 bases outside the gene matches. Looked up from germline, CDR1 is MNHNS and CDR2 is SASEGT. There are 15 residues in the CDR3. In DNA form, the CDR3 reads TGTGCCAGCAGAATACCGGGACAGGGTATCGGGGAGCTGTTTTTT. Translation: CASRIPGQGIGELFF.

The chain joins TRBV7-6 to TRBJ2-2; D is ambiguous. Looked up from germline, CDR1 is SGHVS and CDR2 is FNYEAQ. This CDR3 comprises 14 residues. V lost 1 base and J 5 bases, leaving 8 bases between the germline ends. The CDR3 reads CASSLETGTGELFF. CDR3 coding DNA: TGTGCCAGCAGCTTAGAGACGGGTACCGGGGAGCTGTTTTTT.

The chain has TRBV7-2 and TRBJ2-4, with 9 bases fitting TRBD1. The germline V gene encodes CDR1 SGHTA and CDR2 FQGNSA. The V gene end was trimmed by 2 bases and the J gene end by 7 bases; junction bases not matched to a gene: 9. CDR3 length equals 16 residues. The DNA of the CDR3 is TGTGCCAGCAGCTTACCGCCGGGACAGGGACGTAACATTCAGTACTTC. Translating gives CASSLPPGQGRNIQYF.

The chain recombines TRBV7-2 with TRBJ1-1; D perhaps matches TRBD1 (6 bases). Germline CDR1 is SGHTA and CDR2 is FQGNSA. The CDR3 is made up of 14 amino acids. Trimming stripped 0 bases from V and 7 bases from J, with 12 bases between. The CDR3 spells CASSLAFRTDEAFF. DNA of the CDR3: TGTGCCAGCAGCTTAGCTTTTCGGACAGATGAAGCTTTCTTT.

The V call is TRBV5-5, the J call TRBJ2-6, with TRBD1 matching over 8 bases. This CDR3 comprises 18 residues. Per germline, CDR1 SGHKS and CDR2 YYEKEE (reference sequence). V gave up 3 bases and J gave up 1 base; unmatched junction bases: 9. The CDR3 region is CASSSNPQGGSGANVLTF. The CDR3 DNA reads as TGTGCCAGCAGCTCGAACCCACAGGGGGGTTCTGGGGCCAACGTCCTGACTTTC.